This T cell receptor beta chain was captured in a study of blood T cell repertoires in COVID-19. For the study at large: Spain, Italy and the United States supplied samples that represented acute and convalescent COVID-19. In each case, the material was cDNA or gDNA derived from T cells, B-cell-depleted T cells, or PBMCs.

As processed by the authors: Reference gene primer amplification gave nucleated cell count estimates. Some clones are missing from TCRdb's copy, which holds only in-frame ones; the method was immunoSEQ multiplex PCR. V, J and clone size reflect that table, while D and trimming were determined from the DNA. This table holds tens of thousands of clones, 74% found once. The count of this clone is one. Sequencing input: peripheral blood. This clonotype originated in a human donor with acute or convalescent COVID-19. The donor label of this sample is uncertain.

DNA for the CDR3: TGCGCCAGCAGGACTAGCGGGGGGGACCAAGAGACCCAGTACTTC. This translates into CASRTSGGDQETQYF. The chain employs TRBV5-1 and TRBJ2-5, with 14 bases matching TRBD2. With 5 bases clipped from V and 0 bases from J, the junction kept 0 bases outside the gene matches. Germline values: CDR1 SGHRS, CDR2 YFSETQ. The CDR3 runs 15 residues.